This section outlines one T cell receptor beta chain sequence together with its context. The antigen is not known. The sample originates from a study of shared clonotypes between healthy human individuals. Study-wide points: As a rule, naive subsets had a larger estimated richness than memory subsets. A few donors had 4% to 6.5% of their naive CD4 clonotypes in common.

The deep-level immunoSEQ assay was used. In the source study's methods: Owing to the provision of junction-only sequences devoid of quality scores by immunoSEQ, filtering differed. TCRdb's copy holds only in-frame clones and misses some; the assay was immunoSEQ multiplex PCR. V, J and clone size are taken as reported in that table, and D and trimming were inferred from the DNA itself. The data contain roughly 1,000,000 clones, 70% to 80% of them singletons. CDR1 is SQVTM, CDR2 ANQGSEA, per germline. The CDR3 runs to 16 residues. The trim removed 7 bases at V and 7 bases at J, leaving 18 bases unmatched.

The chain has TRBV29-1 and TRBJ2-3; TRBD1 matches 9 bases. The receptor was isolated from a man younger than 35 in good health. Some clones in this sample may be carry-over from other donors' samples. Sequenced input: memory CD4+ T cells from PBMCs. Subset given: CD45RA-negative fraction. The CDR3 is CSAGPLEEDRGHTQYF. CDR3 nucleotide sequence: TGCAGCGCTGGCCCCTTGGAAGAGGACAGGGGACATACGCAGTATTTT.